Each of the 12 T cell receptor beta chains below was sequenced from the same sample in a study of cytomegalovirus exposure and HLA in healthy donors. 13 Jbeta primers and 60 Vbeta primers were used for the PCR. The data were produced by immunoSEQ multiplex PCR, yet TCRdb's version contains in-frame clones alone and is incomplete. The repertoire has roughly 150,000 clones, roughly 74% of them found once; the top ten carry 11%. The source material was PBMCs. The receptors come from a man between 18 and 35 years old in good health and CMV-seropositive.

The genes are TRBV6-1 and TRBJ1-5; maybe TRBD1 (5 bases). Germline V CDR1 and CDR2: MNHNS, SASEGT. V was cut by 4 bases and J by 5 bases, with 12 bases left in between. This CDR3 comprises 14 residues. Here the CDR3 DNA reads TGTGCCAGCAGTGCCCGGGACTGGGATCAGCCCCAGCATTTT. This gives the protein CASSARDWDQPQHF.

The rearrangement links TRBV7-3 to TRBJ2-3; TRBD2 agrees at 7 bases. With 3 bases clipped from V and 2 bases from J, the junction kept 5 bases outside the gene matches. This CDR3 region has 15 residues. Germline V CDR1 and CDR2: SGHTA, FQGTGA. CDR3 bases: TGTGCCAGCAGCTTTGGGAGCGGGACCACAGATACGCAGTATTTT. Its protein product is CASSFGSGTTDTQYF.

Here the CDR3 reads CASSFSPGGLYEQYF. CDR3 DNA sequence: TGTGCCAGCAGCTTCTCGCCAGGGGGCCTCTACGAGCAGTACTTC. This chain links TRBV5-4 with TRBJ2-7, with 8 bases that match TRBD1. Germline lookup yields CDR1 SGHNT and CDR2 YYREEE (reference sequence). The CDR3 spans 15 residues. V lost 2 bases and J lost 3; bases outside the gene matches: 7.

The chain joins TRBV9 to TRBJ2-7; possibly TRBD1 for D (6 bases). CDR1 is SGDLS and CDR2 is YYNGEE in the germline V gene. The CDR3 is made up of 14 amino acids. The ends were cut back, 3 bases at V and 2 bases at J, with 12 bases in the middle. The CDR3 protein is CASSGRQVPYEQYF. In DNA form, the CDR3 reads TGTGCCAGCAGCGGTAGACAGGTACCCTACGAGCAGTACTTC.

The genes are TRBV28 and TRBJ2-7; TRBD1 agrees at 12 bases. Germline lookup yields CDR1 MDHEN and CDR2 SYDVKM. J was trimmed by 6 bases and V by 6 bases; bases with no gene match: 6. CDR3 length equals 14 residues. CDR3 bases: TGTGCCAGCAGCCCCGGGACAGGGGGCATCGAGCAGTACTTC. Its translation is CASSPGTGGIEQYF.

This chain connects TRBV11-2 to TRBJ2-2; 10 bases are shared with TRBD1. The trim removed 5 bases at V and 6 bases at J, leaving 15 bases unmatched. The CDR3 runs to 18 residues. Germline values: CDR1 SGHAT, CDR2 FQNNGV. The DNA of the CDR3 is TGTGCCAGCAGCCCGGAACCCCGGGACAGGGGACCTCCCGGGGAGCTGTTTTTT. It codes for CASSPEPRDRGPPGELFF.

The genes are TRBV9 and TRBJ2-2, with D tentatively TRBD2 (5 bases). V was trimmed by 3 bases and J by 3 bases, leaving 12 bases between them. The CDR3 totals 15 residues. Germline V CDR1 and CDR2: SGDLS, YYNGEE. This CDR3 reads CASSALRGYTGELFF. Here the CDR3 DNA reads TGTGCCAGCAGCGCGCTACGGGGTTACACCGGGGAGCTGTTTTTT.

This clone has just a few counts. V usage is TRBV13 and J usage is TRBJ1-1; the D gene is possibly TRBD1 (5 bases). The germline gives CDR1 PRHDT, CDR2 FYEKMQ (reference sequence). This CDR3 comprises 13 residues. The germline V and J ends were trimmed by 2 bases and 8 bases, with 12 bases remaining between them. The CDR3 nucleotides are TGTGCCAGCAGCTTACAAGGGGCCGTAGAAGCTTTCTTT. Residues: CASSLQGAVEAFF.

The rearrangement uses TRBV9 and TRBJ2-5; D possibly corresponds to TRBD2 (6 bases). Germline V gene data show CDR1 as SGDLS and CDR2 as YYNGEE. The V gene lost 1 base and the J gene lost 4 bases, with 11 bases spanning the gap. This CDR3 contains 14 residues. The CDR3 loop reads CASSVSLGGETQYF. The CDR3 DNA reads TGTGCCAGCAGCGTAAGTTTGGGGGGAGAGACCCAGTACTTC.

V is TRBV30 and J is TRBJ2-4; a possible D gene is TRBD2 (7 bases). The CDR3 spans 17 residues. Germline values: CDR1 GTSNPN, CDR2 SVGIG (reference sequence). Between the trimmed V and J ends, which lost 2 bases and 3 bases, there was a span of 20 bases. Written as DNA, the CDR3 is TGTGCCTGGAGTAGGCCGGGGGGCCGGGACTACAAAAACATTCAGTACTTC. Translated: CAWSRPGGRDYKNIQYF.

CDR3 coding DNA: TGTGCCATCAGGGCGGAGACAGGGTCCTACGAGCAGTACTTC. Its protein is CAIRAETGSYEQYF. V usage is TRBV10-3 and J usage is TRBJ2-7, with TRBD1 matching over 7 bases. The CDR3 consists of 14 residues. Germline loops: CDR1 ENHRY, CDR2 SYGVKD. V gave up 6 bases and J gave up 1 base; unmatched junction bases: 6.

This rearrangement joins TRBV6-1 to TRBJ2-7; D ambiguous. Germline CDR1 MNHNS, CDR2 SASEGT. This CDR3 contains 13 residues. Trimming took 7 bases from V and 5 from J, leaving 15 bases between them. CDR3 sequence: CASIDPGDDEQYF. The CDR3 nucleotides are TGTGCCAGCATAGACCCTGGAGACGACGAGCAGTACTTC.